The present TCR beta chain was sequenced within a study of shared clonotypes between healthy human individuals. The V gene end was trimmed by 7 bases and the J gene end by 1 base; junction bases not matched to a gene: 9. Germline lookup yields CDR1 LNHDA and CDR2 SQIVND (reference sequence). The CDR3 has 15 residues. TCRdb's copy holds only in-frame clones and misses some; the assay was immunoSEQ multiplex PCR. Of 550,000 to 800,000 clones in the sample, about 74% were seen once. The receptor's source is a woman in her twenties or thirties in good health. Material for sequencing was memory CD4+ T cells sorted from blood. This sample's subset: CD45RA-negative fraction. This chain connects TRBV19 to TRBJ2-7; 8 bases agree with TRBD1. The CDR3 reads CASKGAGGESYEQYF. For the CDR3, the DNA is TGTGCCAGTAAAGGGGCAGGGGGCGAATCCTACGAGCAGTACTTC.